This T cell receptor beta chain was profiled in a study of blood T cell repertoires in COVID-19. Study at large: From the United States, Italy and Spain came samples of acute and convalescent COVID-19. PBMCs, B-cell-depleted T cells, or T cells provided the cDNA or gDNA that made up the material.

This clone showed up many times. In the study's own analysis: Reference gene primer amplification in the assay estimated nucleated cell counts. Data came from immunoSEQ multiplex PCR; TCRdb stores just in-frame clones and leaves some out. V and J calls and clone size are as listed in that table; D and trimming were resolved from the DNA. Among 130,000 to 150,000 clones listed, more than 70% were seen once. Germline CDR1 LGHDT, CDR2 YNNKEL (reference sequence). CDR3 size: 13 residues. Trimming pared 6 bases from V and 3 bases from J, leaving 12 bases between. Sequenced sample: peripheral blood. The TCR was taken from a man aged 55 to 70 with active or convalescent COVID-19. The gene calls are TRBV3-1 (or the pseudogene TRBV3-2) and TRBJ2-7; possibly TRBD1 for D (6 bases). CDR3 protein: CASSLEQGYEQYF. Here the CDR3 DNA reads TGTGCCAGCAGTCTCGAACAGGGCTACGAGCAGTACTTC.